This T cell receptor beta chain was documented in a study of cytomegalovirus exposure and HLA in healthy donors. Broader study findings: Previously analyzed data showed that most TCR beta V segments were productive at a frequency of about 90% or about 30%. Further analysis, carried out later, found HLA-associated TCR beta chains more clonally expanded than equally common other chains.

CDR1 is SGDLS and CDR2 is YYNGEE in the germline V gene. The CDR3 is 14 amino acids. Trimming cost V 4 bases and J 3 bases, with 13 bases left between them. Participants comprised healthy donors of bone marrow. Of note for this clone: Its antigen remains unidentified.

PCR used 60 Vbeta primers and 13 Jbeta primers. TCRdb's table, derived via immunoSEQ multiplex PCR, lists solely in-frame clones and lacks some. The table has around 170,000 clones, around 82% seen once; the top ten hold around 5.7%. V and J are TRBV9 and TRBJ1-1; D gene uncertain. The sequence was collected from a man between 35 and 55 years old in good health and CMV-seronegative. The source material was PBMCs. CDR3 sequence: CASSPNTRDTEAFF. CDR3 in DNA: TGTGCCAGCAGCCCAAACACCCGGGACACTGAAGCTTTCTTT.